The 31 T cell receptor beta chains below all came from one sample that was sequenced in a study of blood T cell repertoires in COVID-19. Some clones are missing from TCRdb's copy, which holds only in-frame ones; the method was immunoSEQ multiplex PCR. The sample includes 100,000 to 150,000 clones, around four fifths of them seen just once. Source material: PBMCs or T cells enriched from blood (not recorded which). The receptor source for this set is a man aged 35-49 years with acute COVID-19.

The V gene is TRBV21-1, the J gene TRBJ2-1; TRBD2, as called in the table, went unchecked against the DNA. TRBV21-1 represents a pseudogene. CDR3 size: 17 residues. This CDR3 reads CASSNYPRLAEQHEQFF. Written as DNA, the CDR3 is TGTGCCAGCAGCAACTACCCCCGACTAGCGGAGCAACATGAGCAGTTCTTC.

The V and J genes are TRBV7-2 and TRBJ2-1, with 8 positions matching TRBD2. The CDR3 contains 15 residues. Per germline, CDR1 SGHTA and CDR2 FQGNSA. Losses at the gene ends were 0 bases for V and 4 bases for J; bases not matched to a gene: 2. The CDR3 DNA reads TGTGCCAGCAGCTTAGCTCCTAGCGGGTACAATGAGCAGTTCTTC. This encodes CASSLAPSGYNEQFF.

The J gene is TRBJ2-2, the V gene TRBV6-5; the D gene is possibly TRBD2 (6 bases). The CDR3 length is 15 residues. V was cut by 6 bases and J by 5 bases, with 16 bases left in between. Germline values: CDR1 MNHEY, CDR2 SVGAGI. The DNA of the CDR3 is TGTGCCAGCAGGGGGGGTGTTGGTTGGACCGGGGAGCTGTTTTTT. Protein sequence: CASRGGVGWTGELFF.

V is TRBV25-1 and J is TRBJ2-1; 8 nucleotides align to TRBD2. Germline V gene lookup returns CDR1 MGHDK and CDR2 SYGVNS. The CDR3 covers 15 residues. The J segment lost 2 bases and the V segment lost 2 bases, leaving 2 bases of the junction unmatched. In DNA form, the CDR3 reads TGTGCCAGCAGTGAAGCCGGGGGGGCCTACAATGAGCAGTTCTTC. Amino acids: CASSEAGGAYNEQFF.

This chain links TRBV6-5 with TRBJ2-1, with 9 bases identical to TRBD1. Germline V gives CDR1 MNHEY, CDR2 SVGAGI. The V segment lost 6 bases and the J segment 2 bases; nucleotides outside the gene matches: 5. CDR3 length: 15 amino acids. The CDR3 sequence is CASRGDRGAYNEQFF. The CDR3 DNA follows: TGTGCCAGCAGGGGTGACAGGGGGGCCTACAATGAGCAGTTCTTC.

This clone was seen a handful of times. The chain couples TRBV27 to TRBJ1-4; 9 bases line up with TRBD1. The CDR3 sequence is 15 residues long. V trimming: 7 bases; J trimming: 5 bases; junction bases outside the gene matches: 8. Germline V gives CDR1 MNHEY, CDR2 SMNVEV (reference sequence). For the CDR3, the DNA is TGTGCCAGCAACAACCGAGGGACAGGGAATGAAAAACTGTTTTTT. It yields the protein CASNNRGTGNEKLFF. The full variable domain, rest sourced from reference TRBV27 and TRBJ1-4, is EAQVTQNPRYLITVTGKKLTVTCSQNMNHEYMSWYRQDPGLGLRQIYYSMNVEVTDKGDVPEGYKVSRKEKRNFPLILESPSPNQTSLYFCASNNRGTGNEKLFFGSGTQLSVL.

This clone was observed once. The chain is built from TRBV6-5 and TRBJ2-3, with 7 bases matching TRBD1. Trimming removed 0 bases from V and 1 base from J; junction bases left unmatched: 4. Per the germline V gene, CDR1 is MNHEY and CDR2 is SVGAGI. The CDR3 extends over 16 amino acids. The CDR3 here is CASSYSTGWGTDTQYF. The CDR3 nucleotides read TGTGCCAGCAGTTACTCGACAGGGTGGGGCACAGATACGCAGTATTTT.

This sequence joins TRBV12-1 and TRBJ1-2; the table's D call TRBD1 went unverified against the DNA. TRBV12-1 is a pseudogene segment. The CDR3 runs to 13 residues. The CDR3 spells CASSFDRDYGYTF. CDR3 in DNA: TGTGCCAGCAGCTTTGACAGGGACTATGGCTACACCTTC.

V and J are TRBV29-1 and TRBJ2-1, with 11 bases matching TRBD2. With 0 bases clipped from V and 4 bases from J, the junction kept 8 bases outside the gene matches. Germline V gene sequence: CDR1 SQVTM, CDR2 ANQGSEA. CDR3 size: 17 residues. CDR3 in amino acids: CSVEEGSGLAVYNEQFF. CDR3 sequence (DNA): TGCAGCGTTGAAGAGGGGTCGGGACTAGCGGTTTACAATGAGCAGTTCTTC.

The chain has TRBV9 and TRBJ2-1; 12 positions match TRBD2. The CDR3 is 13 amino acids. J gave up 14 bases and V 3 bases, and 6 bases lay outside the gene matches. CDR1 is SGDLS and CDR2 is YYNGEE in the germline V gene. This CDR3 reads CASSGTSGGSEFF. For the CDR3, the DNA is TGTGCCAGCAGCGGAACTAGCGGGGGGTCCGAGTTCTTC.

The chain recombines TRBV5-1 with TRBJ1-4, with TRBD1 identical over 12 bases. Per the germline V gene, CDR1 is SGHRS and CDR2 is YFSETQ. V lost 4 bases and J lost 0; bases outside the gene matches: 4. The CDR3 extends over 17 amino acids. CDR3 sequence (DNA): TGCGCCAGCAGCCGTGGGACAGGGGGCCCAACTAATGAAAAACTGTTTTTT. Its protein is CASSRGTGGPTNEKLFF.

The J gene is TRBJ1-2, the V gene TRBV6-5, with D possibly being TRBD1 (5 bases). Deletions cut 8 bases from V and 8 bases from J, with 12 bases between. The CDR3 length is 11 residues. In germline, CDR1 is MNHEY, CDR2 SVGAGI. CDR3 amino acids: CASGANSGYTF. DNA of the CDR3: TGTGCCAGCGGGGCCAATAGCGGCTACACCTTC.

This clone was recorded once. The V and J genes are TRBV7-3 and TRBJ1-1; TRBD1 might be the D (5 bases). The V and J ends lost 3 bases and 5 bases respectively, with 19 bases between them. Germline V gives CDR1 SGHTA, CDR2 FQGTGA. This CDR3 comprises 16 residues. CDR3: CASSLGQPGAQTEAFF. DNA of the CDR3: TGTGCCAGCAGCTTGGGTCAGCCTGGGGCGCAGACTGAAGCTTTCTTT. The whole variable domain, remainder taken from reference TRBV7-3 and TRBJ1-1, is GAGVSQTPSNKVTEKGKYVELRCDPISGHTALYWYRQSLGQGPEFLIYFQGTGAADDSGLPNDRFFAVRPEGSVSTLKIQRTERGDSAVYLCASSLGQPGAQTEAFFGQGTRLTVV.

In its sample, this clone was seen a few times. The chain employs TRBV28 and TRBJ1-6, with 11 positions matching TRBD1. With V trimmed by 7 bases and J by 7 bases, 6 bases remained unmatched. The CDR3 consists of 15 residues. Germline V CDR1 and CDR2: MDHEN, SYDVKM. CDR3 sequence (DNA): TGTGCCAGCAATCCAGGACAGGGGGCGAATTCACCCCTCCACTTT. Its protein is CASNPGQGANSPLHF.

Concerning this clone itself: At one of its ends the junction is not consistent with the germline gene, which may arise from a read error. The rearrangement joins TRBV7-7 to TRBJ2-1, with unresolved D. The CDR3 contains 14 residues. CDR1 is SSHAT, CDR2 FNYEAQ, per germline (reference sequence). The CDR3 here is CASSLDGGHNEQFF. The CDR3, as DNA: TGTGCTAGCAGCTTAGACGGCGGTCACAATGAGCAGTTCTTC. The full variable domain, rest sourced from reference TRBV7-7 and TRBJ2-1, is GAGVSQSPRYKVTKRGQDVTLRCDPISSHATLYWYQQALGQGPEFLTYFNYEAQPDKSGLPSDRFSAERPEGSISTLTIQRTEQRDSAMYRCASSLDGGHNEQFFGPGTRLTVL.

V and J are TRBV3-1 (or the pseudogene TRBV3-2) and TRBJ2-3; D uncertain. Germline CDR1 reads LGHDT; CDR2 reads YNNKEL (reference sequence). V lost 1 base and J lost 5, with 13 bases in between. This CDR3 has 15 residues. In nucleotides, the CDR3 is TGTGCCAGCAGCCAAGTAAATAATGTAGAAGATACGCAGTATTTT. Its protein product is CASSQVNNVEDTQYF.

The table lists this clone with a few counts. J is TRBJ2-3 and V is TRBV5-4; 9 bases are a match to TRBD1. The germline V gene encodes CDR1 SGHNT and CDR2 YYREEE (reference sequence). The CDR3 has 14 amino acids. The V gene end was trimmed by 3 bases and the J gene end by 7 bases; junction bases not matched to a gene: 6. Written as DNA, the CDR3 is TGTGCCAGCAGCTGGGACAGGGACTTTAATACGCAGTATTTT. Protein product: CASSWDRDFNTQYF.

This clone occurred once. This chain uses TRBV9 with TRBJ2-7, with D maybe TRBD1 (5 bases). The CDR3 extends over 15 amino acids. Germline CDR1 is SGDLS and CDR2 is YYNGEE. Between the trimmed V and J ends, which lost 0 bases and 2 bases, there was a span of 12 bases. The DNA for the CDR3 is TGTGCCAGCAGCGTAGGATCGACAGCAACCTACGAGCAGTACTTC. It translates to CASSVGSTATYEQYF.

The chain joins TRBV11-2 to TRBJ1-2; maybe TRBD1 (5 bases). Germline V lookup: CDR1 SGHAT, CDR2 FQNNGV. This CDR3 spans 14 amino acids. V lost 5 bases and J lost 2, with 12 bases in between. CDR3 loop: CASSRLGPNYGYTF. DNA of the CDR3: TGTGCCAGCAGCCGTTTGGGGCCCAACTATGGCTACACCTTC.

The chain carries TRBV19 and TRBJ2-3, with 9 positions matching TRBD2. V lost 4 bases, J lost 5 bases, and 13 bases stayed unmatched. Germline loops: CDR1 LNHDA, CDR2 SQIVND (reference sequence). This CDR3 has 17 residues. DNA of the CDR3: TGTGCCAGTAGTAAGGAACCCCCCGCGGGAGGGGGAGATACGCAGTATTTT. Its protein product is CASSKEPPAGGGDTQYF.

V is TRBV28 and J is TRBJ2-7; D remains unclear. V lost 10 bases and J lost 2, with 9 bases in between. The CDR3 sequence is 11 residues long. In germline, CDR1 is MDHEN, CDR2 SYDVKM. The CDR3 bases are TGTGCCACCGGGTGGACCTACGAGCAGTACTTC. Translating it yields CATGWTYEQYF.

This sequence joins TRBV10-3 and TRBJ2-5; perhaps TRBD2 as D (7 bases). The CDR3 has 14 residues. Germline CDR1 ENHRY, CDR2 SYGVKD. Between the trimmed V and J ends, which lost 3 bases and 3 bases, there was a span of 11 bases. The CDR3 region has the DNA TGTGCCATCAGTGAAGGGGGGGCCAAAGAGACCCAGTACTTC. Protein sequence: CAISEGGAKETQYF.

V and J are TRBV11-2 and TRBJ1-1; 7 bases agree with TRBD1. V shed 1 base and J 0 bases; nucleotides not matched to a gene: 2. The germline V gene has CDR1 SGHAT and CDR2 FQNNGV. The CDR3 contains 15 residues. The CDR3 region has the DNA TGTGCCAGCAGCTTAGCGACAGGGCTGAACACTGAAGCTTTCTTT. Residues: CASSLATGLNTEAFF.

The V gene is TRBV10-3, the J gene TRBJ1-1; D remains ambiguous. Germline CDR1 ENHRY, CDR2 SYGVKD. The CDR3 sequence is 13 residues long. V gave up 6 bases and J gave up 1 base, with 9 bases separating them. CDR3 bases: TGTGCCATCAGGCTGGACTCGAACACTGAAGCTTTCTTT. Encoded protein: CAIRLDSNTEAFF.

The CDR3 DNA reads as TGTGCCAGCAGCGTGTCCCATCAGGGGAGTGCTGGAAACACCATATATTTT. Translation: CASSVSHQGSAGNTIYF. The V call is TRBV9, the J call TRBJ1-3; a possible D gene is TRBD1 (6 bases). The CDR3 is 17 amino acids. V lost 2 bases, J lost 2 bases, and 17 bases lay in between. Germline V gene lookup returns CDR1 SGDLS and CDR2 YYNGEE.

The chain carries TRBV5-1 and TRBJ2-3; D may be TRBD2 (5 bases). The V and J ends lost 5 bases and 5 bases respectively, with 18 bases between them. The CDR3 has 15 amino acids. The germline V gene encodes CDR1 SGHRS and CDR2 YFSETQ. DNA for the CDR3: TGCGCCAGCAGGGAAGAAGCGGTAGTTGGAGATACGCAGTATTTT. This sequence encodes CASREEAVVGDTQYF.

The chain carries TRBV7-3 and TRBJ1-1; D unresolved. The CDR3 totals 13 residues. From germline, CDR1 is SGHTA and CDR2 FQGTGA. V lost 5 bases, J lost 5 bases, and 12 bases lay in between. The CDR3 nucleotides are TGTGCCAGCAGCCTAAATCTCGGGACTGAAGCTTTCTTT. Its protein is CASSLNLGTEAFF.

The chain has TRBV18 and TRBJ1-1, with D perhaps TRBD1 (5 bases). Germline loops: CDR1 KGHSH, CDR2 LQKENI. The CDR3 consists of 14 residues. V was clipped by 5 bases and J by 0 bases, with 10 bases between them. The CDR3 DNA reads as TGTGCCAGCTCAACGACAGCTTTGAACACTGAAGCTTTCTTT. Encoded protein: CASSTTALNTEAFF.

J is TRBJ2-7 and V is TRBV7-2; TRBD1 might be the D (5 bases). The V end was cut by 2 bases, the J end by 3 bases, with 20 bases between. CDR1 SGHTA and CDR2 FQGNSA come from the germline V gene. CDR3 length: 17 amino acids. CDR3 bases: TGTGCCAGCAGCTTAAGGGTGGGGCAGGGCCCTCTCTACGAGCAGTACTTC. This encodes CASSLRVGQGPLYEQYF. Full variable domain (rest looked up from reference TRBV7-2 and TRBJ2-7): GAGVSQSPSNKVTEKGKDVELRCDPISGHTALYWYRQSLGQGLEFLIYFQGNSAPDKSGLPSDRFSAERTGGSVSTLTIQRTQQEDSAVYLCASSLRVGQGPLYEQYFGPGTRLTVT.

V gene TRBV12-3 or TRBV12-4 combines with J gene TRBJ2-5; 8 positions match TRBD1. This CDR3 is 13 amino acids long. Trimming removed 3 bases from V and 3 bases from J; junction bases left unmatched: 0. This CDR3 is CASSLTGEETQYF. The CDR3 DNA reads as TGTGCCAGCAGTTTGACAGGGGAAGAGACCCAGTACTTC.

To note about this clone: The sample carries other DNA sequences with the same CDR3. The V call is TRBV19, the J call TRBJ1-5, with 8 bases aligning to TRBD1. This CDR3 region has 16 residues. Germline V gene sequence: CDR1 LNHDA, CDR2 SQIVND (reference sequence). After removal of 5 bases from V and 1 base from J, the junction contained 7 bases not matched to a gene. Here the CDR3 reads CASSPLDRGSNQPQHF. CDR3 bases: TGTGCCAGTAGTCCATTAGACAGGGGAAGCAATCAGCCCCAGCATTTT.